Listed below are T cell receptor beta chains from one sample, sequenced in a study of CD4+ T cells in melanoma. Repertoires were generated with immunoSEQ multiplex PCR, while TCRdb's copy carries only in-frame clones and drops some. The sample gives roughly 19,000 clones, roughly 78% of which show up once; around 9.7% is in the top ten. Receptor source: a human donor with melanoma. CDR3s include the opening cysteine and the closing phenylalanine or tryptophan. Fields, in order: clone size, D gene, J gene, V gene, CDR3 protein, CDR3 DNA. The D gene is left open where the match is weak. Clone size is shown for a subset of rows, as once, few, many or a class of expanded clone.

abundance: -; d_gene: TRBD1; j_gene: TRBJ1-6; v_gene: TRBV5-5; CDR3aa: CASSPSTGYNSPLHF; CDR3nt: TGTGCCAGCAGCCCATCGACAGGGTATAATTCACCCCTCCACTTT
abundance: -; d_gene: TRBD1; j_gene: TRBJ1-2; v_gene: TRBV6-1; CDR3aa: CASSEVHTGGYGYTF; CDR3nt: TGTGCCAGCAGTGAAGTACATACAGGGGGCTATGGCTACACCTTC
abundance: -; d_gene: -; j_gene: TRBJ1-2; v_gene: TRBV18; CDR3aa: CASSLSSGAYGYTF; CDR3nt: TGTGCCAGCTCGTTAAGTTCAGGGGCCTATGGCTACACCTTC
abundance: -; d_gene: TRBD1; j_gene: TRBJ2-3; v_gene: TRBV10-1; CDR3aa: CASSEPGQGWYF; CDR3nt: TGCGCCAGCAGTGAACCGGGACAGGGGTGGTATTTT
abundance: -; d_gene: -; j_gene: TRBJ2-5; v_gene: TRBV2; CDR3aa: CASSEKTSQETQYF; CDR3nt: TGTGCCAGCAGTGAAAAGACTTCACAAGAGACCCAGTACTTC
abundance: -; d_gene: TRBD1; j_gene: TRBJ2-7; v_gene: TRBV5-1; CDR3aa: CASSRTGVGFGYEQYF; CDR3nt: TGCGCCAGCAGCCGGACAGGAGTTGGGTTTGGGTACGAGCAGTACTTC
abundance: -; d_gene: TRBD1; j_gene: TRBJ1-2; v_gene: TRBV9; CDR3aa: CASSVVGDRELTYGYTF; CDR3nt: TGTGCCAGCAGCGTAGTTGGGGACAGGGAGCTTACCTATGGCTACACCTTC
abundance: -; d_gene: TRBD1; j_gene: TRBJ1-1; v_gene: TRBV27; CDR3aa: CASSLTGARTEAFF; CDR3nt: TGTGCCAGCAGTTTAACAGGGGCGAGGACTGAAGCTTTCTTT
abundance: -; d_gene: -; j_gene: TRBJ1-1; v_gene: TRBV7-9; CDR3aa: CASIERVNTEAFF; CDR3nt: TGTGCCAGCATCGAGAGGGTGAACACTGAAGCTTTCTTT
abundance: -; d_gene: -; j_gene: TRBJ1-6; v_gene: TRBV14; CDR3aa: CASSSQGLNSPLHF; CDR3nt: TGTGCCAGCAGCTCACAGGGTTTGAATTCACCCCTCCACTTT
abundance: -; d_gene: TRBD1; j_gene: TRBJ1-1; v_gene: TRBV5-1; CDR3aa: CASSWMGQGLNTEAFF; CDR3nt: TGCGCCAGCAGCTGGATGGGACAGGGCCTGAACACTGAAGCTTTCTTT
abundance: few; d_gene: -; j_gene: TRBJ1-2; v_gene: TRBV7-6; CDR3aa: CASSLGGSQGYTF; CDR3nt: TGTGCCAGCAGCTTAGGGGGTTCGCAGGGCTACACCTTC
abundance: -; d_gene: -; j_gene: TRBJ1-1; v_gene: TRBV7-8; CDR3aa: CASSFFSEGEAFF; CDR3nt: TGTGCCAGCAGCTTTTTTTCGGAGGGTGAAGCTTTCTTT
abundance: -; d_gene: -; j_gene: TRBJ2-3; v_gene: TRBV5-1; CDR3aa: CASSLGSGVGTDTQYF; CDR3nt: TGCGCCAGCAGCTTGGGATCGGGGGTCGGCACAGATACGCAGTATTTT
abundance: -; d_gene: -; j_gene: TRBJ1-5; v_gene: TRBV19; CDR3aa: CASAGTNTNQPQHF; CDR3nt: TGTGCCAGCGCCGGGACAAACACTAATCAGCCCCAGCATTTT
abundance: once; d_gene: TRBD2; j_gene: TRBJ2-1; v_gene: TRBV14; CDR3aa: CASSQGLGGAREQFF; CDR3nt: TGTGCCAGCAGCCAAGGCCTCGGGGGGGCTCGTGAGCAGTTCTTC
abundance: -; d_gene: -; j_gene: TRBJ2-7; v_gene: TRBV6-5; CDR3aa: CASSYSIGGGEQYF; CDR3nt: TGTGCCAGCAGTTACTCGATAGGAGGGGGCGAGCAGTACTTC
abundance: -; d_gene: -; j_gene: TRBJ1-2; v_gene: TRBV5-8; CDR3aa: CASSPGLYTGYTF; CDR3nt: TGTGCCAGCAGCCCCGGATTATATACTGGCTACACCTTC
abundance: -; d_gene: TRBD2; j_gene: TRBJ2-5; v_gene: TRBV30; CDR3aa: CAWSWLAGAETQYF; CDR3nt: TGTGCCTGGAGTTGGTTAGCGGGGGCGGAGACCCAGTACTTC
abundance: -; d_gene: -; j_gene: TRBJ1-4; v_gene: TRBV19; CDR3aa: CAISDRSGEKLFF; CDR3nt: TGTGCCATTAGCGACAGGTCTGGGGAAAAACTGTTTTTT
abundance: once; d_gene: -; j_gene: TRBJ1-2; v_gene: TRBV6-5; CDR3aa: CASTHPGDYGYTF; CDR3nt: TGTGCCAGCACCCATCCGGGGGACTATGGCTACACCTTC
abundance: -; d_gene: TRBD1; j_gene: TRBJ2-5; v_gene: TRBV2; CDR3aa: CASRPGQWETQYF; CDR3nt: TGTGCCAGCAGGCCGGGACAGTGGGAGACCCAGTACTTC
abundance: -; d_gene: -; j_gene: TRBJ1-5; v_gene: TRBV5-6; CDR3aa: CASSFRMGEPQHF; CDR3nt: TGTGCCAGCAGCTTCAGGATGGGGGAGCCCCAGCATTTT
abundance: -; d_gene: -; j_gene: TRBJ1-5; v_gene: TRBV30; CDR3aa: CAWRPKGDSNQPQHF; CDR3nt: TGTGCCTGGAGGCCCAAGGGTGATAGCAATCAGCCCCAGCATTTT
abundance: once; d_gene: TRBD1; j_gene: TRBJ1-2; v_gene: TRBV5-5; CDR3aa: CASSQTGKRDYTF; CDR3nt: TGTGCCAGCAGCCAGACAGGGAAGCGAGACTACACCTTC
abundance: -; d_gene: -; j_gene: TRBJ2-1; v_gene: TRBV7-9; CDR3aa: CASSLAGQLYNEQFF; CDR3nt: TGTGCCAGCAGCCTGGCGGGACAACTATACAATGAGCAGTTCTTC
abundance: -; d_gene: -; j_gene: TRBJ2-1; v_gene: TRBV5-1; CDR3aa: CASSLEPGRYNEQFF; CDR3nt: TGCGCCAGCAGCTTGGAGCCGGGACGCTACAATGAGCAGTTCTTC
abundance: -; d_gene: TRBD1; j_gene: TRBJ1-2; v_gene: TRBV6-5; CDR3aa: CASTGQGQGEYGYTF; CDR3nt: TGTGCCAGCACCGGACAGGGACAGGGTGAATATGGCTACACCTTC
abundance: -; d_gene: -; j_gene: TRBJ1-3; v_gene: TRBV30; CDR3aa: CAWTPPLRVSGNTIYF; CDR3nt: TGTGCCTGGACCCCACCCCTGAGGGTATCTGGAAACACCATATATTTT
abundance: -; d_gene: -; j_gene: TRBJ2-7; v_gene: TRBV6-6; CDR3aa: CASRQGREQYF; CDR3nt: TGTGCCAGCAGACAGGGTCGTGAGCAGTACTTC
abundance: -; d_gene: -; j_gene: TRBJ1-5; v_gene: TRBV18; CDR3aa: CASSPGESNQPQHF; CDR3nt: TGTGCCAGCTCACCAGGGGAAAGCAATCAGCCCCAGCATTTT
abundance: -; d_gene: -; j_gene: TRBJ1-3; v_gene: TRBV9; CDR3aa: CASSVDGRTIYF; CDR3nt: TGTGCCAGCAGCGTAGACGGGCGCACCATATATTTT
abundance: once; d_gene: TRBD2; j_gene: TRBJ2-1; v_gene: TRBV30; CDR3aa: CAWAGGYYEQFF; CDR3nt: TGTGCCTGGGCGGGGGGGTACTATGAGCAGTTCTTC
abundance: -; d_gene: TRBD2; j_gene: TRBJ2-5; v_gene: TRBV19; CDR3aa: CASSPYWSGGSETQYF; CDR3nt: TGTGCCAGTAGTCCCTATTGGAGCGGGGGGTCAGAGACCCAGTACTTC
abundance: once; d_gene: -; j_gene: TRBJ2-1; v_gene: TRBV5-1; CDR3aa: CASSLGQGPYNEQFF; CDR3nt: TGCGCCAGCAGCTTAGGGCAGGGGCCCTACAATGAGCAGTTCTTC
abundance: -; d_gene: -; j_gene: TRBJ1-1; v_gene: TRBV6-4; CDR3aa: CASSYSEVTEAFF; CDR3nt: TGTGCCAGCAGTTACTCGGAAGTCACTGAAGCTTTCTTT
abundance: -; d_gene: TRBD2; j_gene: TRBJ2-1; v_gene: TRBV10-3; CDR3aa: CAPPGGPVNEQFF; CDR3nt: TGTGCCCCCCCGGGGGGGCCAGTCAATGAGCAGTTCTTC
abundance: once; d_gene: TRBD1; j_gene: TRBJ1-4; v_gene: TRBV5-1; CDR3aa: CASGTGANEKLFF; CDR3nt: TGCGCCAGCGGAACAGGGGCTAATGAAAAACTGTTTTTT
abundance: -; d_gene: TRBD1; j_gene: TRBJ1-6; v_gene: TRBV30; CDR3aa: CAWSTGADGSPLHF; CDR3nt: TGTGCCTGGAGTACAGGGGCCGACGGATCACCCCTCCACTTT
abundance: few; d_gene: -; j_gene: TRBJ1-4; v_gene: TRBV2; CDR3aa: CAGRGSREKLFF; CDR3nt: TGTGCCGGAAGGGGATCTAGGGAAAAACTGTTTTTT
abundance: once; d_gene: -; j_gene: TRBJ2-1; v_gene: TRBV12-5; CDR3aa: CASSRQVNEQFF; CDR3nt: TGTGCTAGTTCGCGACAGGTCAATGAGCAGTTCTTC
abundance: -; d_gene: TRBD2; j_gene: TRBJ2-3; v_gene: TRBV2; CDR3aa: CASSEELAGRTHTQYF; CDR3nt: TGTGCCAGCAGTGAAGAGCTAGCGGGGCGAACACATACGCAGTATTTT
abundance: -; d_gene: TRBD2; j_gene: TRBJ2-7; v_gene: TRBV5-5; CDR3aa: CASRPGLEPYEQYF; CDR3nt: TGTGCCAGCAGACCCGGACTAGAGCCCTACGAGCAGTACTTC
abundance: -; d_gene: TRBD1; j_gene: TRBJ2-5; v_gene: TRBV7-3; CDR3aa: CASSEDRGETQYF; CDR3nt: TGTGCCAGCAGCGAGGACAGGGGGGAGACCCAGTACTTC
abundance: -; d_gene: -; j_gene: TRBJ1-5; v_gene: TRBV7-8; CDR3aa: CASSFSGMNQPQHF; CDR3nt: TGTGCCAGCAGCTTTTCAGGGATGAATCAGCCCCAGCATTTT
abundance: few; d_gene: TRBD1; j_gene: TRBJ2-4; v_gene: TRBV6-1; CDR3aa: CASSEASRDRDIQYF; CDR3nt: TGTGCCAGCAGTGAAGCATCTCGCGACAGGGACATTCAGTACTTC
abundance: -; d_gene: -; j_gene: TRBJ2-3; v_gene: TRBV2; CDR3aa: CASNLLTPGRADTQYF; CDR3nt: TGTGCCAGCAACCTACTCACACCTGGTCGGGCAGATACGCAGTATTTT
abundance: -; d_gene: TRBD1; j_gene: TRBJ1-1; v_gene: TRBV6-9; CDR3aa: CASSRKRQGATEAFF; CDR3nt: TGTGCCAGCAGCAGAAAGAGACAGGGGGCGACTGAAGCTTTCTTT
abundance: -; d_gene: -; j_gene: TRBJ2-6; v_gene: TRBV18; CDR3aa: CASSVGGANVLTF; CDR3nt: TGTGCCAGCTCGGTGGGTGGGGCCAACGTCCTGACTTTC
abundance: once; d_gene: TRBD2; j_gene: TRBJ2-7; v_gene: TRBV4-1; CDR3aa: CASSQDSGAASSYEQYF; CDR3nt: TGCGCCAGCAGCCAAGATAGCGGGGCGGCTTCTTCTTACGAGCAGTACTTC
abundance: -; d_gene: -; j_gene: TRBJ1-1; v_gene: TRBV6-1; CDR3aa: CASSAQGLGTEAFF; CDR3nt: TGTGCCAGCAGTGCCCAGGGTTTGGGCACTGAAGCTTTCTTT
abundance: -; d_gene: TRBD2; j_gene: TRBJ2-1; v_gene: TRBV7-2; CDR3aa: CASRIAGGPRNEQFF; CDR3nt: TGTGCCAGCAGAATAGCGGGGGGGCCGCGCAATGAGCAGTTCTTC
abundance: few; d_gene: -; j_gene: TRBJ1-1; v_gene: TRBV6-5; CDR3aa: CASRGGNTEAFF; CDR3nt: TGTGCCAGCCGGGGGGGAAACACTGAAGCTTTCTTT
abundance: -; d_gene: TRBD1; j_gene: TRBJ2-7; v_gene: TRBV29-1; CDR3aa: CSGRTGPGGEQYF; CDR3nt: TGCAGCGGACGGACAGGCCCAGGGGGCGAGCAGTACTTC
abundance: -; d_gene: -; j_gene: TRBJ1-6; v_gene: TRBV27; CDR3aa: CASSLTLSNSPLHF; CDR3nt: TGTGCCAGCAGTTTGACGTTAAGTAATTCACCCCTCCACTTT
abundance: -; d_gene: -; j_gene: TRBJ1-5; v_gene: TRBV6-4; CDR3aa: CASSSGFNQPQHF; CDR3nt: TGTGCCAGCAGCTCAGGGTTCAATCAGCCCCAGCATTTT
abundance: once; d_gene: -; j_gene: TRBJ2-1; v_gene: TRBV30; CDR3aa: CAWSVVARGGEQFF; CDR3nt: TGTGCCTGGAGTGTAGTTGCCCGTGGGGGAGAGCAGTTCTTC
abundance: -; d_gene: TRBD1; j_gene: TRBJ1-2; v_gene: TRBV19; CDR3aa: CASTRRGGSYGYTF; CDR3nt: TGTGCCAGTACCCGACGAGGGGGCAGCTATGGCTACACCTTC
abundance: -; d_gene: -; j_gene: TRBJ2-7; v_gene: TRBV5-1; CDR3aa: CASSLDFRGSYEQYF; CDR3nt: TGCGCCAGCAGCTTGGATTTTCGGGGGAGCTACGAGCAGTACTTC
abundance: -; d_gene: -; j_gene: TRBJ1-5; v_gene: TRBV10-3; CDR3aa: CAISEGVRPQHF; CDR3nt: TGTGCCATCAGTGAGGGGGTGAGGCCCCAGCATTTT